This T cell receptor beta chain stems from a study of blood T cell repertoires in COVID-19. Generated by immunoSEQ multiplex PCR, the TCRdb table keeps only in-frame clones and is missing some. The table shows approximately 260,000 clones, with about nine tenths occurring only once. In germline, CDR1 is MNHEY, CDR2 SVGAGI. Trimming cost V 8 bases and J 0 bases; bases outside gene matches: 10. The length of the CDR3 is 15 residues. The chain carries TRBV6-5 and TRBJ2-7, with 7 positions matching TRBD1. The TCR originated in a woman aged 18-29 years who had recovered from COVID-19. Sequenced material: PBMCs or T cells enriched from blood (not recorded which). In DNA form, the CDR3 reads TGTGCCAGCGGCCAATCCAGGGACAGCTCCTACGAGCAGTACTTC. Translating it yields CASGQSRDSSYEQYF.